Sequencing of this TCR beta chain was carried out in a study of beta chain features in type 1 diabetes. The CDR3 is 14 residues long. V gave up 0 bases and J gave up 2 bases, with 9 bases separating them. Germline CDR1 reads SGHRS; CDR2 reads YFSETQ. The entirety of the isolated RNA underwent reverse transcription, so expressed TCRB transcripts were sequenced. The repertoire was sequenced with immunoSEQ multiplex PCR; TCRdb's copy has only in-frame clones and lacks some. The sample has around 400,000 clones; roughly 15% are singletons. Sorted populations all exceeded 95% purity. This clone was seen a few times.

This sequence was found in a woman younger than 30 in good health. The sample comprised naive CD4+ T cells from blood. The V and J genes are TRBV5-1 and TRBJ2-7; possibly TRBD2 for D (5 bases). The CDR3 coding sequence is TGCGCCAGCAGCTTGGAAGCGGTGGCCTACGAGCAGTACTTC. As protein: CASSLEAVAYEQYF. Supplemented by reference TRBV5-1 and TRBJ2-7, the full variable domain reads KAGVTQTPRYLIKTRGQQVTLSCSPISGHRSVSWYQQTPGQGLQFLFEYFSETQRNKGNFPGRFSGRQFSNSRSEMNVSTLELGDSALYLCASSLEAVAYEQYFGPGTRLTVT.